The clone carrying this T cell receptor beta chain appeared many times. Its matching antigen is unknown. The iRepertoire nested amplicon-rescue multiplex PCR amplified TCR alpha and beta CDR3s from RNA. Tissue mRNA or PBMC total RNA, about 85-400 ng, went into one-step reverse transcription and amplification. MiXCR was run by TCRdb on the multiplex PCR reads, yielding one entry per CDR3 protein. The sample has about 380,000 distinct CDR3 sequences, less than 50% seen once. These data belong to a study of glioma-infiltrating T cells. Study-level information: Low-grade gliomas were grade II; glioblastomas were grade IV at initial diagnosis. Glioma patients had dexamethasone for six or fewer days before surgery.

Study-wide points: Non-neoplastic patients had below-expected tissue-blood divergence, while all gliomas exceeded expectation.

Sequencing used glioma tissue, nonneoplastic brain tissue, or PBMCs (not recorded which). The sequence derives from a human donor with low-grade glioma or glioblastoma, undergoing nonglioma brain surgery, or in good health (not recorded which).

CDR3 bases: TGTGCCAGCAGTCTATACATCCGGGACGTCGATTCACCCCTCCACTTT. Translation: CASSLYIRDVDSPLHF. V and J are TRBV6-2 or TRBV6-3 and TRBJ1-6; a possible D gene is TRBD1 (5 bases). The V gene's germline CDR1 is MNHEY and CDR2 SVGEGT. The germline V and J ends were trimmed by 5 bases and 8 bases, with 19 bases remaining between them. There are 16 residues in the CDR3.